Following are 18 T cell receptor beta chains from one sample sequenced in a study of T cells expressing NK-cell markers. TCRdb processed the 5' RACE reads again and assigns one entry to each CDR3 protein, with no DNA. The sample totals roughly 390,000 distinct CDR3 sequences. Sample: blood T cells: a sorted CD56 or NKG2C T cell subset, CD4+ or CD8+ T cells, or bulk PBMC T cells (not recorded which). The receptors shown here come from a man aged 18-69 years in good health.

The rearrangement links TRBV6-2 or TRBV6-3 to TRBJ2-7; TCRdb gives TRBD1 as the D gene, but with no DNA this cannot be confirmed. Germline CDR1 reads MNHEY; CDR2 reads SVGEGT. The CDR3 is 16 amino acids. CDR3 in amino acids: CASKLNRDQRDYEQYF.

The chain uses TRBV2 and TRBJ2-5; TCRdb picks TRBD1, but there is no DNA to check that call. Germline V gene lookup returns CDR1 SNHLY and CDR2 FYNNEI. This CDR3 spans 14 amino acids. The CDR3 region is CASKFEGVKETQYF. The variable domain in full, completed from reference TRBV2 and TRBJ2-5, reads EPEVTQTPSHQVTQMGQEVILRCVPISNHLYFYWYRQILGQKVEFLVSFYNNEISEKSEIFDDQFSVERPDGSNFTLKIRSTKLEDSAMYFCASKFEGVKETQYFGPGTRLLVL.

The chain links TRBV19 to TRBJ1-5. The V gene's germline CDR1 is LNHDA and CDR2 SQIVND (reference sequence). This CDR3 comprises 15 residues. This CDR3 reads CASTAGRNSNQPQHF.

The chain is built from TRBV12-3 or TRBV12-4 and TRBJ2-2; TCRdb's assignment of TRBD1 cannot be checked, as there is no DNA. The CDR3 is 14 residues long. CDR3: CASSQGQGTGELFF.

J is TRBJ2-7 and V is TRBV6-5; TCRdb designates TRBD1, a call that cannot be tested without DNA. The CDR3 contains 13 residues. Germline V gives CDR1 MNHEY, CDR2 SVGAGI. CDR3 amino acids: CASSYGGTYEQYF.

V and J are TRBV6-5 and TRBJ2-7. CDR1 is MNHEY, CDR2 SVGAGI, per germline. The CDR3 spans 15 residues. CDR3: CASSYSRGLLYEQYF.

CDR3 residues: CASSSGDIGNQPQHF. The chain joins TRBV7-8 to TRBJ1-5; TCRdb reports TRBD1, a call that lacks DNA to check it against. Germline lookup yields CDR1 SGHVS and CDR2 FQNEAQ. This CDR3 comprises 15 residues.

The rearrangement uses TRBV7-9 and TRBJ1-2. The V gene's germline CDR1 is SEHNR and CDR2 FQNEAQ (reference sequence). CDR3 length equals 13 residues. The CDR3 is CASSSISVGGYTF.

The chain carries TRBV18 and TRBJ1-2; the D call of TRBD1 rests on TCRdb alone, since no DNA is present to check it. The CDR3 covers 16 residues. CDR1 is KGHSH and CDR2 is LQKENI in the germline V gene. The CDR3 loop reads CASSPGVSGTVYGYTF.

The chain is built from TRBV11-2 and TRBJ2-1; TCRdb indicates TRBD2, and absent DNA this call remains unverified. Germline lookup yields CDR1 SGHAT and CDR2 FQNNGV. CDR3 size: 17 residues. Here the CDR3 reads CASSTISGGASRNEQFF.

This chain connects TRBV4-1 to TRBJ2-3; TCRdb reports TRBD2, a call that lacks DNA to check it against. The CDR3 has 17 residues. CDR1 is MGHRA and CDR2 is YSYEKL in the germline V gene. CDR3 sequence: CASSQDLVAGGQDTQYF.

The J gene is TRBJ2-2, the V gene TRBV29-1. The CDR3 runs 11 residues. Looked up from germline, CDR1 is SQVTM and CDR2 is ANQGSEA. The CDR3 here is CSVGHDGELFF.

The CDR3: CASSLASGGQQRRFF. This rearrangement joins TRBV7-9 to TRBJ2-1; TCRdb's assignment of TRBD1 cannot be checked, as there is no DNA. The length of the CDR3 is 15 residues. Per germline, CDR1 SEHNR and CDR2 FQNEAQ (reference sequence).

This chain's CDR3 is CASSQAGTLYEQYF. The V gene is TRBV4-2, the J gene TRBJ2-7; TCRdb's D call, TRBD1, is unchecked because there is no DNA. Germline V gene sequence: CDR1 LGHNA, CDR2 YNFKEQ. The CDR3 totals 14 residues.

The chain is built from TRBV28 and TRBJ2-2. From germline, CDR1 is MDHEN and CDR2 SYDVKM. The CDR3 is 12 residues long. This CDR3 reads CATITNTGELFF.

The chain combines TRBV7-2 with TRBJ2-2. The CDR3 contains 16 residues. Germline V gene sequence: CDR1 SGHTA, CDR2 FQGNSA. The CDR3 sequence is CASSSGLLGGTGELFF. The full variable domain, with the rest looked up from reference TRBV7-2 and TRBJ2-2, is GAGVSQSPSNKVTEKGKDVELRCDPISGHTALYWYRQSLGQGLEFLIYFQGNSAPDKSGLPSDRFSAERTGGSVSTLTIQRTQQEDSAVYLCASSSGLLGGTGELFFGEGSRLTVL.

The chain uses TRBV11-2 and TRBJ2-1; the TCRdb D gene call, TRBD2, has no DNA to confirm it. Germline V lookup: CDR1 SGHAT, CDR2 FQNNGV. The CDR3 covers 14 residues. The CDR3 region is CASSSGLSGNEQFF.

The V gene is TRBV5-1, the J gene TRBJ2-7; the D call from TCRdb, TRBD1, cannot be confirmed without DNA. This CDR3 has 16 amino acids. The V gene's germline CDR1 is SGHRS and CDR2 YFSETQ. This CDR3 reads CASSFQPGTGGHEQYF.